This T cell receptor beta chain was found in a study of cytomegalovirus exposure and HLA in healthy donors. Study-wide background: Caucasian-associated ancestry cluster membership applied to around 76% of around 400 genotyped donors. Study-wide results and limits: A later analysis appeared to link common viral pathogens to several of the most significant clusters.

The length of the CDR3 is 14 residues. Deletions cut 3 bases from V and 8 bases from J, with 16 bases between. CDR1 is SGHAT, CDR2 FQNNGV, per germline. 13 Jbeta primers and 60 Vbeta primers were used for the PCR. Assay: immunoSEQ multiplex PCR; the TCRdb copy retains only in-frame clones and omits some. The sample yields roughly 100,000 clones, approximately 74% seen once. This clone was counted between two and nine times. The antigen is unknown. This TCR came from a middle-aged woman in good health and CMV-seronegative. What was sequenced was PBMCs. V usage is TRBV11-2 and J usage is TRBJ1-2, with D tentatively TRBD1 (5 bases). CDR3 sequence reads: CASSLILPGGGYTF. CDR3 bases: TGTGCCAGCAGCTTGATCCTCCCGGGGGGAGGCTACACCTTC.